This T cell receptor (beta chain) was profiled in a study of T cells in Graves' hyperthyroidism and ophthalmopathy (dated by TCRdb to between 2019 and 2020). The study in broad terms: To identify TCR V-J signatures that set the groups apart, the researchers used a discovery cohort of 90 to 100 patients, made up of about 44 with Graves' ophthalmopathy and 55 to 65 with stable Graves' hyperthyroidism. The roughly 100 discovery patients were divided at random into training and test sets in a 7:3 ratio. After sampling, hyperthyroidism patients received methimazole starting at 30 mg daily, and ophthalmopathy patients received high-dose intravenous methylprednisolone. The paper describes TCR Vbeta CDR3 sequencing of 120 to 150 peripheral blood samples, made up of 40 to 45 ophthalmopathy patients, 70 to 75 hyperthyroidism patients and around 17 progressor patients. In addition, the study compared T-cell repertoires in thyroid tissue and in blood from five to seven Graves' hyperthyroidism patients. Prospective prediction of ophthalmopathy was tested in an independent validation cohort consisting of fewer than 20 hyperthyroidism patients and 15 or so patients who later progressed to ophthalmopathy.

Overall results and qualifications from the work: In cross-validation, a model built on a 13 V-J signature told ophthalmopathy apart from stable hyperthyroidism with roughly 87% sensitivity and approximately 84% specificity, and in testing the same model reached 80%/75%. No statistical method was used to set the sample size in advance, and investigators knew the group allocation. Most expanded thyroid clonotypes (frequency above 0.001) were also found in blood, which suggests that blood repertoires may mirror thyroid immune responses. In validation, the model predicted progression to ophthalmopathy a median of approximately 6.6 months before onset, with approximately 68% sensitivity and roughly 72% specificity.

Its CDR3 holds 12 amino acids, cysteine through phenylalanine. Just CDR3 DNA is preserved here, 36 bases in frame from base 1. The junction shows trimming of 6 bases on V and 7 bases on J, plus 12 bases between the germline ends. Looking up the germline V gene yields CDR1 ENHRY and CDR2 SYGVKD. TCR beta CDR3 regions were amplified from RNA transcripts. For the first round of RT-PCR on the TCR CDR3, the HTBI primer set was used together with the Qiagen OneStep RT-PCR kit. Libraries were constructed in a second round of multiplex PCR, after which size selection and purification were carried out. Libraries were sequenced paired-end with 100 bp reads on an Illumina HiSeq2000. On the authors' methods: SOAPnuke was used to process the raw data, throwing out any read that contained adapters or uncalled bases, had a mean Phred below 15, or lacked an exact constant-primer or identifier match. High-quality paired reads were merged with COPE v1.2.5, and unique nucleotide sequences were defined as clonotypes. MiTCR v1.1 was used to align the clonotypes against IMGT TRBV, TRBD and TRBJ reference segments. The analysis included only V-J combinations with a frequency above 0.0001, which together covered approximately 99% of the repertoires. The TCS score was defined as F50 (clonal expansion) divided by E x V (chaos), with BLOSUM62-based TCRdist calculated between CDR3 peptides within each V-J. Welch's t-statistics and random forest reduced 514 V-J features to roughly 13, which were used in a naive Bayes classifier (R e1071). The Morisita-Horn index was used to measure how similar the thyroid and blood repertoires were. TCRdb's own reprocessing of the public reads used fastp at Q25 and MiXCR and kept productive beta chains. Each record represents a unique CDR3 protein, reported with the most common genes and DNA among its rows. The V and J calls come from TCRdb's annotation, not from the publication. This sample lists 450,000 to 700,000 distinct CDR3 sequences; under 60% were detected once. Roughly 19% of the sample is in the top ten clones.

The study excluded patients with uncontrolled infections, other autoimmune diseases, pregnancy or lactation. Diagnoses were based on clinical symptoms, serum thyroxine and TRAb, thyroid ultrasound and orbital computed tomography. Total RNA was extracted using Trizol reagent, and RNA quality was assessed on an Agilent 2100 Bioanalyzer. In its sample, this clonotype was seen a few times. What antigen it recognizes has not been identified. No quality values exist for individual bases; no much larger clone is one base distant. The sample taken for sequencing was peripheral blood or thyroid tissue (not recorded which). The clonotype comes from an adult woman with Graves' disease, either hyperthyroidism or ophthalmopathy (not recorded which). Recombination connected TRBV10-3 to TRBJ1-1; the D gene is unclear. The CDR3 reads as follows: CAIRGEAVEAFF. The DNA is TGTGCCATCAGGGGCGAGGCAGTTGAAGCTTTCTTT.